This is a list of T cell receptor beta chains from one sample in a study of T cell responses to AZD1222 COVID-19 vaccine. Clones were sequenced by immunoSEQ multiplex PCR, and TCRdb holds only the in-frame ones, with some missing. The sample consists of over 100,000 clones, 80% to 90% of them appearing once. Source: peripheral blood, taken on day 0 of AZD1222 vaccination. The receptors here all came from an adult in good health. CDR3s leave out the opening cysteine and the closing phenylalanine or tryptophan. The listing skips clone size in some rows; elsewhere it reads once, few, many or a size class.

V | size | CDR3
TRBV27 | NA | ASSLGGGWDEQF
TRBV6-5 | NA | ASSYAGRLGAQY
TRBV5-1 | NA | ASSSTGGANQPQH
TRBV5-1 | NA | ASSLAGGETQY
TRBV7-9 | NA | ASSFQGKGSYGYT
TRBV7-2 | NA | ASSLTSGGPYNEQF
TRBV28 | NA | ASSSWGREGNTEAF
TRBV18 | NA | ASSPQGSNYGYT
TRBV25-1 | NA | ASSRTDYEQY
TRBV6-5 | NA | ASSYYRGEDEQY
TRBV7-2 | NA | ASSPRGTAGEQY
TRBV2 | NA | ASSVLQTGYT
TRBV7-9 | NA | ASSLGNSREAF
TRBV5-1 | NA | ASSLGMGTAYEQY
TRBV6-6 | once | ASSYEQAHEQF
TRBV5-5 | NA | ASSNPALGLMNTEAF
TRBV4-2 | NA | ASSQDGRAVNYGYT
TRBV6-6 | NA | ASSYSAGGPPDTQY
TRBV5-6 | few | ASSGNKGDLSYNEQF
TRBV7-8 | NA | ASSTRDGNQPQH
TRBV5-3 | NA | ARSWSNSGANVLT
TRBV15 | NA | ATSYDRVGTEAF
TRBV9 | NA | ASSGDRGPHEQY
TRBV5-1 | NA | ASSLGVGASGYEQY
TRBV14 | once | ASSLKGTGGGEQY
TRBV6-2/TRBV6-3 | NA | ASSYRGPQGAAEAF
TRBV5-5 | NA | ASSPAGTGNEKLF
TRBV20-1 | NA | SASDRANYGYT
TRBV6-6 | NA | ASRTGVNTEAF
TRBV6-5 | once | ASSYSQSSYNEQF
TRBV7-6 | NA | ASSLDGLAAFNEQF
TRBV6-5 | NA | ASRLRDVMQETQY
TRBV3-1/TRBV3-2 | NA | ASSSDSSSTDTQY
TRBV5-4 | NA | ASSLTSGSEQY
TRBV18 | once | AGSFSSRGVRFYT
TRBV11-2 | NA | ASSLIAGAYNEQF
TRBV5-1 | NA | ASSSLGATEAF
TRBV5-8 | NA | ASSLEGAGGQPQH
TRBV29-1 | NA | SVQSGMEDTQY
TRBV9 | NA | ASTRTSGGTDTQY
TRBV24-1 | NA | ATSDYMGSGELF